The clone carrying this T cell receptor (beta chain) was counted at least ten times. Its antigen is not known. These data originate in a study of T-cell memory formation after mild COVID-19. Study summary: Largely, the TCR clusters proved donor specific.

Each CDR3 protein is one row after TCRdb ran MiXCR on the 5' RACE reads. The sample has approximately 210,000 distinct CDR3 sequences, about 11% seen once. Study-wide results and caveats: Most CD4+ clones that shrank were in CM and EM, while CD8+ ones turned up in EMRA.

V was cut by 6 bases and J by 3 bases, with 11 bases left in between. CDR3 length: 13 amino acids. CDR1 SGHTA and CDR2 FQGNSA come from the germline V gene. The chain is built from TRBV7-2 and TRBJ1-1; no reliable D call. Source material: PBMCs or a T cell subset sorted from them (not recorded which). The source is a man aged 18 to 35 who had mild COVID-19 (a few samples of this study predate the infection). Cell type and time point are not known. Here the CDR3 DNA reads TGTGCCAGCAGGCCATTTGGGTACACTGAAGCTTTCTTT. As protein: CASRPFGYTEAFF.